The source of this TCR beta chain is a study of blood T cell repertoires in COVID-19. At the level of the study: The study drew acute and convalescent COVID-19 samples from the United States, Italy and Spain. PBMCs, B-cell-depleted T cells, or T cells were the source of the cDNA or gDNA that made up the material.

Under the authors' procedure: Amplification of reference gene primers provided the estimated nucleated cell counts. Here immunoSEQ multiplex PCR was the method, and the copy in TCRdb shows in-frame clones only, minus some. That table gives V, J and clone size, and the DNA gave D and trimming. Of around 160,000 clones in the sample, roughly four fifths were seen once. V was shortened by 6 bases and J by 3 bases, with 9 bases between the two germline ends. The CDR3 extends over 12 amino acids. The specimen sequenced was peripheral blood. This sequence was found in a human donor with acute or convalescent COVID-19. The donor label of this sample is uncertain. The rearrangement joins TRBV12-3 or TRBV12-4 to TRBJ2-7; D not resolved. CDR3 amino acids: CASRGQFYEQYF. CDR3 nucleotide sequence: TGTGCCAGCAGGGGCCAGTTCTACGAGCAGTACTTC.